This T cell receptor (beta chain) came from a study of Graves' ophthalmopathy and Graves' hyperthyroidism. Hyperthyroidism cases were recent diagnoses of under 2 months' duration in people aged 18 to 65. Amplification of the TCR beta CDR3 regions used RNA transcripts (as template). HTBI-primed first-round RT-PCR preceded second-round multiplex PCR. Using its own MiXCR run on the multiplex PCR reads, TCRdb lists one record per CDR3 protein. In the table there are 680,000 or so distinct CDR3 sequences, roughly 20% of which are singletons. V was pared by 3 bases and J by 11 bases, with 11 bases between. CDR1 and CDR2 (germline): WNHNN, SYGVQD (reference sequence). The CDR3 extends over 12 amino acids.

This chain joins TRBV10-1 and TRBJ1-5; D uncertain. Specimen: peripheral blood. This clonotype was obtained from a woman under 30 with stable Graves' hyperthyroidism. Some clones in this sample may be carry-over from other donors' samples. As DNA, the CDR3 is TGCGCCAGCAGTGAAGTGGCTCTGTCCCAGCATTTT. It codes for CASSEVALSQHF.